The rows below give T cell receptor beta chains drawn from one sample of a study of cytomegalovirus exposure and HLA in healthy donors. The method was immunoSEQ multiplex PCR; TCRdb's version includes in-frame clones alone and lacks a portion of them. Among about 250,000 clones listed, around nine tenths were seen once. The sequencing input was PBMCs. All receptors derive from a man aged 18 to 30 in good health and CMV-seronegative. Both conserved end residues are part of each CDR3. A D gene is named only where the DNA matches it firmly. Expanded clones are given a class, and other clones once, few, many or no size at all.

J gene: TRBJ2-1; clone size: once; V gene: TRBV18; D gene: TRBD2; CDR3 DNA: TGTGCCAGCTCACCTAAGCGGGAGGCCTATGAGCAGTTCTTC; CDR3 protein: CASSPKREAYEQFF
J gene: TRBJ2-4; clone size: once; V gene: TRBV4-1; D gene: NA; CDR3 DNA: TGCGCCAGCAGCCAAGTGCTGGGGACACTTGAAAACATTCAGTACTTC; CDR3 protein: CASSQVLGTLENIQYF
J gene: TRBJ1-2; clone size: NA; V gene: TRBV18; D gene: TRBD1; CDR3 DNA: TGTGCCAGCTCACCACCCCCCGGGACAGGTTCATATGGCTACACCTTC; CDR3 protein: CASSPPPGTGSYGYTF
J gene: TRBJ2-1; clone size: NA; V gene: TRBV27; D gene: TRBD2; CDR3 DNA: TGTGCCAGCAGTTCCCTAGCGGGAAGGGGTGTGAATGAGCAGTTCTTC; CDR3 protein: CASSSLAGRGVNEQFF
J gene: TRBJ1-1; clone size: NA; V gene: TRBV9; D gene: NA; CDR3 DNA: TGTGCCAGCAGCGTAGTTAGGGGCGTGAACACTGAAGCTTTCTTT; CDR3 protein: CASSVVRGVNTEAFF
J gene: TRBJ2-1; clone size: NA; V gene: TRBV28; D gene: TRBD2; CDR3 DNA: TGTGCCAGCACCCCTCTGGGAGCGGGAGACAATGAGCAGTTCTTC; CDR3 protein: CASTPLGAGDNEQFF
J gene: TRBJ2-5; clone size: NA; V gene: TRBV12-1; D gene: NA; CDR3 DNA: TGTGCCAGCAGCTTTGCGAGGTATAAGACTAGCGGGGGACGAGAGACCCAGTACTTC; CDR3 protein: CASSFARYKTSGGRETQYF
J gene: TRBJ2-7; clone size: NA; V gene: TRBV28; D gene: TRBD1; CDR3 DNA: TGTGCCAGCATTATCGGGACAGATCTCTACGAGCAGTACTTC; CDR3 protein: CASIIGTDLYEQYF
J gene: TRBJ2-7; clone size: NA; V gene: TRBV11-3; D gene: TRBD2; CDR3 DNA: TGTGCCAGCAGCTTAAACGCCCCTAGCGGGAAACGTCGGTACGAGCAGTACTTC; CDR3 protein: CASSLNAPSGKRRYEQYF
J gene: TRBJ2-1; clone size: NA; V gene: TRBV6-5; D gene: TRBD1; CDR3 DNA: TGTGCCAGCAGATTGCGAGGGGGCTCCCATGAGCAGTTCTTC; CDR3 protein: CASRLRGGSHEQFF
J gene: TRBJ2-3; clone size: NA; V gene: TRBV10-2; D gene: NA; CDR3 DNA: TGCGCCAGCAGTGCGGGGTACACAGATACGCAGTATTTT; CDR3 protein: CASSAGYTDTQYF
J gene: TRBJ1-2; clone size: NA; V gene: TRBV6-6; D gene: NA; CDR3 DNA: TGTGCCAGCAGTTACTCGGAGGGCAACTATGGCTACACCTTC; CDR3 protein: CASSYSEGNYGYTF
J gene: TRBJ2-2; clone size: NA; V gene: TRBV27; D gene: NA; CDR3 DNA: TGTGCCAGCAGTTTAGGAGGGGCCGGGGAGCTGTTTTTT; CDR3 protein: CASSLGGAGELFF
J gene: TRBJ2-7; clone size: NA; V gene: TRBV7-6; D gene: NA; CDR3 DNA: TGTGCCAGCAGCTTAGCCACGGGGTCCTACGAGCAGTACTTC; CDR3 protein: CASSLATGSYEQYF
J gene: TRBJ1-2; clone size: NA; V gene: TRBV7-3; D gene: TRBD1; CDR3 DNA: TGTGCCAGCAGCTTAACCCCGGGACAGAGCTACACCTTC; CDR3 protein: CASSLTPGQSYTF
J gene: TRBJ1-5; clone size: few; V gene: TRBV11-2; D gene: NA; CDR3 DNA: TGTGCCAGCAGCTCGGAGCAACATCAGCCCCAGCATTTT; CDR3 protein: CASSSEQHQPQHF
J gene: TRBJ1-1; clone size: NA; V gene: TRBV2; D gene: TRBD1; CDR3 DNA: TGTGCCAGCAGTGAAGCGGGACAGGGGGTAGGTGGGATAAGCACTGAAGCTTTCTTT; CDR3 protein: CASSEAGQGVGGISTEAFF
J gene: TRBJ2-5; clone size: NA; V gene: TRBV7-2; D gene: TRBD1; CDR3 DNA: TGTGCCAGCAGCTTAGCGGGACAGGGGAAGACCCAGTACTTC; CDR3 protein: CASSLAGQGKTQYF
J gene: TRBJ1-2; clone size: NA; V gene: TRBV28; D gene: TRBD1; CDR3 DNA: TGTGCCAGCAGTATCCAACTGACAGGGAGGAACTATGGCTACACCTTC; CDR3 protein: CASSIQLTGRNYGYTF
J gene: TRBJ2-7; clone size: NA; V gene: TRBV28; D gene: NA; CDR3 DNA: TGTGCCAGCAGTTTAGAGGGATCCCTGGGAGAGCAGTACTTC; CDR3 protein: CASSLEGSLGEQYF
J gene: TRBJ2-2; clone size: few; V gene: TRBV10-3; D gene: TRBD1; CDR3 DNA: TGTGCCATCAGCTCCGGGGACAGGGGGCCCGGGGAGCTGTTTTTT; CDR3 protein: CAISSGDRGPGELFF
J gene: TRBJ2-2; clone size: NA; V gene: TRBV29-1; D gene: TRBD1; CDR3 DNA: TGCAGCGCCGACAGGGGGGAAACCGGGGAGCTGTTTTTT; CDR3 protein: CSADRGETGELFF
J gene: TRBJ2-7; clone size: NA; V gene: TRBV18; D gene: NA; CDR3 DNA: TGTGCCAGCTCACCGCAGGCAGCATACGAGCAGTACTTC; CDR3 protein: CASSPQAAYEQYF
J gene: TRBJ2-7; clone size: NA; V gene: TRBV4-1; D gene: NA; CDR3 DNA: TGCGCCAGCAGCCAAGCAGGCAAGTCAAACGAGCAGTACTTC; CDR3 protein: CASSQAGKSNEQYF
J gene: TRBJ1-2; clone size: NA; V gene: TRBV30; D gene: NA; CDR3 DNA: TGTGCCTGGAGTGCCGGGGGGGACTATGGCTACACCTTC; CDR3 protein: CAWSAGGDYGYTF
J gene: TRBJ2-5; clone size: NA; V gene: TRBV2; D gene: TRBD1; CDR3 DNA: TGTGCCAGCAGGGGGGACAGGGGGAAAGAGACCCAGTACTTC; CDR3 protein: CASRGDRGKETQYF
J gene: TRBJ2-3; clone size: NA; V gene: TRBV29-1; D gene: TRBD2; CDR3 DNA: TGCAGCGTTGAAGGAGCGGGAGTGGGCACAGATACGCAGTATTTT; CDR3 protein: CSVEGAGVGTDTQYF
J gene: TRBJ1-1; clone size: once; V gene: TRBV5-6; D gene: NA; CDR3 DNA: TGTGCCAGCAGCTTGAACAGGGCGGGCACTGAAGCTTTCTTT; CDR3 protein: CASSLNRAGTEAFF
J gene: TRBJ2-5; clone size: NA; V gene: TRBV2; D gene: TRBD2; CDR3 DNA: TGTGCCAGCAGTTTGACTAGCGTCGGAGAGACCCAGTACTTC; CDR3 protein: CASSLTSVGETQYF
J gene: TRBJ1-2; clone size: NA; V gene: TRBV2; D gene: TRBD1; CDR3 DNA: TGTGCCAGCGTAGGGACAGGGGGCTTCTATGGCTACACCTTC; CDR3 protein: CASVGTGGFYGYTF
J gene: TRBJ2-1; clone size: NA; V gene: TRBV9; D gene: NA; CDR3 DNA: TGTGCCAGCAGCGTAACGGGTGAGCAGTTCTTC; CDR3 protein: CASSVTGEQFF
J gene: TRBJ2-7; clone size: NA; V gene: TRBV27; D gene: TRBD2; CDR3 DNA: TGTGCCAGCAGCGTGACTAGCGGATCCTACGAGCAGTACTTC; CDR3 protein: CASSVTSGSYEQYF
J gene: TRBJ1-1; clone size: NA; V gene: TRBV6-1; D gene: NA; CDR3 DNA: TGTGCCAGCGCCCGGGGGAACACTGAAGCTTTCTTT; CDR3 protein: CASARGNTEAFF
J gene: TRBJ2-5; clone size: NA; V gene: TRBV2; D gene: NA; CDR3 DNA: TGTGCCAGCAGTGGACCAGGAAGGGAGACCCAGTACTTC; CDR3 protein: CASSGPGRETQYF
J gene: TRBJ1-5; clone size: NA; V gene: TRBV6-1; D gene: TRBD1; CDR3 DNA: TGTGCCAGCAGTGAAGCGCCAGGGGGAAGGAGTCAGCCCCAGCATTTT; CDR3 protein: CASSEAPGGRSQPQHF
J gene: TRBJ2-7; clone size: NA; V gene: TRBV2; D gene: NA; CDR3 DNA: TGTGCCAGCAGGCCCCAGCGGAGCTCCTACGAGCAGTACTTC; CDR3 protein: CASRPQRSSYEQYF
J gene: TRBJ2-7; clone size: NA; V gene: TRBV28; D gene: TRBD1; CDR3 DNA: TGTGCCAGCAGCCCACTGGACAGGGACGCTCGCCAGTACTTC; CDR3 protein: CASSPLDRDARQYF
J gene: TRBJ2-5; clone size: few; V gene: TRBV4-1; D gene: TRBD1; CDR3 DNA: TGCGCCAGCAGTCCACAGGGGATCCCGATGTCTATTGAGACCCAGTACTTC; CDR3 protein: CASSPQGIPMSIETQYF
J gene: TRBJ2-2; clone size: NA; V gene: TRBV18; D gene: TRBD1; CDR3 DNA: TGTGCCAGCTCACTCAGGGGGAAAACCGGGGAGCTGTTTTTT; CDR3 protein: CASSLRGKTGELFF
J gene: TRBJ2-6; clone size: NA; V gene: TRBV5-4; D gene: NA; CDR3 DNA: TGTGCCAGCACCCTCGGTGGAGGCTCTGGGGCCAACGTCCTGACTTTC; CDR3 protein: CASTLGGGSGANVLTF
J gene: TRBJ2-1; clone size: once; V gene: TRBV9; D gene: TRBD1; CDR3 DNA: TGTGCCAGCAGCCTCGGACAGGGGGGATCGGGTGAGCAGTTCTTC; CDR3 protein: CASSLGQGGSGEQFF
J gene: TRBJ2-2; clone size: NA; V gene: TRBV4-1; D gene: NA; CDR3 DNA: TGCGCCAGCAGCTTTTCGCGGAGCACCGGGGAGCTGTTTTTT; CDR3 protein: CASSFSRSTGELFF